A single sample is the source of the 14 T cell receptor beta chains below, sequenced in a study of T-cell memory formation after mild COVID-19. Each CDR3 protein is one row after TCRdb ran MiXCR on the 5' RACE reads. The data show some 300,000 distinct CDR3 sequences, 20% to 25% seen once. The sequencing input was PBMCs or a T cell subset sorted from them (not recorded which). These receptors all stem from a man aged 18 to 35 who had mild COVID-19 (a few samples of this study predate the infection). Cell type and time point are not known.

This clonotype was observed a handful of times. The chain uses TRBV7-6 and TRBJ1-3; D remains unclear. Trimming left V 1 base short and J 2 bases short, with 15 bases between. The germline V gene has CDR1 SGHVS and CDR2 FNYEAQ. The CDR3 is made up of 17 amino acids. Here the CDR3 DNA reads TGTGCCAGCAGCTTAGAGGGAAGAATCCGGGCTGGAAACACCATATATTTT. Translating gives CASSLEGRIRAGNTIYF.

This clonotype occurred a few times. V usage is TRBV7-2 and J usage is TRBJ2-7; the D is unclear. This CDR3 is built from 14 residues. Trimming left V 5 bases short and J 0 bases short, with 11 bases between. CDR1 is SGHTA and CDR2 is FQGNSA in the germline V gene. The CDR3 loop reads CASSTKQSSYEQYV. In DNA form, the CDR3 reads TGTGCCAGCAGCACGAAACAGAGCTCCTACGAGCAGTACGTC.

This clonotype was recorded at least ten times. The gene calls are TRBV7-9 and TRBJ1-1; D gene unclear. Germline CDR1 SEHNR, CDR2 FQNEAQ (reference sequence). V lost 4 bases to trimming and J lost 5 bases, with 11 bases between them. The CDR3 contains 13 residues. The CDR3 nucleotides are TGTGCCAGCAGCTATGTGGGCGGTACTGAAGCTTTCTTT. The encoded protein is CASSYVGGTEAFF.

The chain is built from TRBV19 and TRBJ2-6; D uncertain. The ends were cut back, 10 bases at V and 0 bases at J, with 7 bases in the middle. The length of the CDR3 is 13 residues. Germline-derived CDR1 and CDR2 are LNHDA and SQIVND (reference sequence). CDR3 coding DNA: TGTGCCACCAGGATCTCTGGGGCCAACGTCCTGACTTTC. Translation: CATRISGANVLTF.

This chain connects TRBV6-5 to TRBJ1-2, with D maybe TRBD1 (6 bases). The CDR3 runs 17 residues. The ends were cut back, 0 bases at V and 0 bases at J, with 14 bases in the middle. Germline V gives CDR1 MNHEY, CDR2 SVGAGI. CDR3 sequence: CASSYSPQTGANYGYTF. The CDR3 DNA reads TGTGCCAGCAGTTACTCCCCTCAGACAGGAGCTAACTATGGCTACACCTTC.

The chain employs TRBV5-1 and TRBJ2-1; possibly TRBD1 or TRBD2 for D (6 bases each). The CDR3 loop spans 15 amino acids. The ends were cut back, 4 bases at V and 8 bases at J, with 19 bases in the middle. In germline, CDR1 is SGHRS, CDR2 YFSETQ. Written as DNA, the CDR3 is TGCGCCAGCAGCGCCGCCAAGGGGGGCGGCCATGAGCAGTTCTTC. Translating it yields CASSAAKGGGHEQFF.

This chain connects TRBV6-5 to TRBJ2-3; tentative D call: TRBD2 (6 bases). Trimming left V 6 bases short and J 1 base short, with 14 bases between. Germline lookup yields CDR1 MNHEY and CDR2 SVGAGI. This CDR3 comprises 15 residues. The CDR3 region is CASRRSGLGTDTQYF. CDR3 sequence (DNA): TGTGCCAGCAGGCGGAGCGGGTTAGGCACAGATACGCAGTATTTT.

This clonotype was recorded at least ten times. This chain links TRBV7-8 with TRBJ2-2; D is tentatively TRBD1 or TRBD2 (5 bases each). Between the trimmed V and J ends, which lost 6 bases and 0 bases, there was a span of 17 bases. The germline CDR1 and CDR2 sequences are SGHVS and FQNEAQ. This CDR3 region has 17 residues. CDR3 sequence reads: CASRSVIWGTNTGELFF. CDR3 nucleotides: TGTGCCAGCAGGTCCGTGATATGGGGGACGAACACCGGGGAGCTGTTTTTT.

This clonotype occurred a few times. The rearrangement links TRBV25-1 to TRBJ2-3; D perhaps matches TRBD1 (5 bases). V was shortened by 5 bases and J by 4 bases, with 22 bases between the two germline ends. The CDR3 has 17 residues. Germline CDR1 MGHDK, CDR2 SYGVNS. The CDR3 DNA reads as TGTGCCAGCAGTCAGAGGACCGTAGGGGAAGGAGCAGATACGCAGTATTTT. It yields the protein CASSQRTVGEGADTQYF.

This clonotype was counted a few times. The chain couples TRBV7-2 to TRBJ1-3; D is uncertain. Deletions cut 3 bases from V and 0 bases from J, with 12 bases between. The CDR3 contains 16 residues. The germline gives CDR1 SGHTA, CDR2 FQGNSA. As DNA, the CDR3 is TGTGCCAGCAGCTTCACTCCTGGAGTCTCTGGAAACACCATATATTTT. It specifies CASSFTPGVSGNTIYF. Full variable domain (rest looked up from reference TRBV7-2 and TRBJ1-3): GAGVSQSPSNKVTEKGKDVELRCDPISGHTALYWYRQSLGQGLEFLIYFQGNSAPDKSGLPSDRFSAERTGGSVSTLTIQRTQQEDSAVYLCASSFTPGVSGNTIYFGEGSWLTVV.

The chain employs TRBV18 and TRBJ2-1; 12 bases are shared with TRBD2. This CDR3 spans 14 amino acids. The germline CDR1 and CDR2 sequences are KGHSH and LQKENI. Unmatched junction bases numbered 3, after V lost 6 bases and J lost 6 bases. The CDR3 region has the DNA TGTGCCAGCTCCGGACTAGCGGGGATCAATGAGCAGTTCTTC. Encoded protein: CASSGLAGINEQFF.

This clonotype was observed a few times. The chain joins TRBV20-1 to TRBJ1-2; 7 bases are shared with TRBD1. CDR1 and CDR2 (germline): DFQATT, SNEGSKA (reference sequence). Germline trimming cut 1 base from V and 0 bases from J; bases unmatched to any gene: 8. The CDR3 is made up of 16 amino acids. CDR3 in amino acids: CSARGRQGVANYGYTF. In DNA form, the CDR3 reads TGCAGTGCTAGAGGCCGGCAGGGGGTAGCTAACTATGGCTACACCTTC.

This sequence joins TRBV12-3 or TRBV12-4 and TRBJ2-5; the match to TRBD2 covers 9 bases. V was clipped by 3 bases and J by 7 bases; unmatched bases: 9. The CDR3 is made up of 15 amino acids. The CDR3 is CASSFTSGGSGTQYF. The CDR3, as DNA: TGTGCCAGCAGTTTTACCAGCGGGGGGTCCGGGACCCAGTACTTC.

This chain links TRBV7-2 with TRBJ2-1; maybe TRBD2 (5 bases). The germline CDR1 and CDR2 sequences are SGHTA and FQGNSA. The CDR3 length is 15 residues. V dropped 2 bases and J dropped 2 bases, with 10 bases sitting between them. In nucleotides, the CDR3 is TGTGCCAGCAGCTTATCCGGGGAACCCTACAATGAGCAGTTCTTC. Translating it yields CASSLSGEPYNEQFF. Complete variable domain (other parts from reference TRBV7-2 and TRBJ2-1): GAGVSQSPSNKVTEKGKDVELRCDPISGHTALYWYRQSLGQGLEFLIYFQGNSAPDKSGLPSDRFSAERTGGSVSTLTIQRTQQEDSAVYLCASSLSGEPYNEQFFGPGTRLTVL.